This record covers a single T cell receptor beta chain. Its specificity is unknown. This sample is part of a study of T cell responses to AZD1222 COVID-19 vaccine. Regarding the study as a whole: Among the donors, most were white British and more were female, and clonal diversity was possibly underestimated. Among vaccine-associated CD4 TCRs, coverage spanned spike, with dominance at 160-218 and 743-854. Researchers took repertoire samples only after the peak T cell response had come.

This CDR3 is built from 15 residues. V dropped 0 bases and J dropped 4; count of bases not matched to a gene: 5. Per germline, CDR1 MGHRA and CDR2 YSYEKL. Measured with immunoSEQ multiplex PCR; TCRdb has only the in-frame clones, and not every one. The sample has some 65,000 clones; around 74% are singletons. This chain connects TRBV4-1 to TRBJ1-2; 7 bases are shared with TRBD1. The sequence was obtained from an adult in good health. The source material was peripheral blood, sampled on day 0 of MenACWY control vaccination. The CDR3 protein is CASSQDTGQVYGYTF. CDR3 DNA: TGCGCCAGCAGCCAAGATACAGGACAGGTCTATGGCTACACCTTC.